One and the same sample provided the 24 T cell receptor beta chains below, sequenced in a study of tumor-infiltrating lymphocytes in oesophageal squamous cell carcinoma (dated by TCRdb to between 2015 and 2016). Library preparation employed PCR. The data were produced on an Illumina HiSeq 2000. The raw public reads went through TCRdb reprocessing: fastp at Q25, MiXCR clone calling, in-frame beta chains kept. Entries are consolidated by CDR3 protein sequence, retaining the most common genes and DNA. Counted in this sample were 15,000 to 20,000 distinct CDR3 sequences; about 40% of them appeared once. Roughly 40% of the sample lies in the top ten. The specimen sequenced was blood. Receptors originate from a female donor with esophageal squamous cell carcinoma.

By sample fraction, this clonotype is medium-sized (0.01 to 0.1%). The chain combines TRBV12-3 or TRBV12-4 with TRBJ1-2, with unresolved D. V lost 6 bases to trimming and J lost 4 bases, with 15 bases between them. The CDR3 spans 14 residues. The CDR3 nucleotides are TGTGCCAGCAGCCGGACTGCAGCTGGCTATGGCTACACCTTC. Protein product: CASSRTAAGYGYTF.

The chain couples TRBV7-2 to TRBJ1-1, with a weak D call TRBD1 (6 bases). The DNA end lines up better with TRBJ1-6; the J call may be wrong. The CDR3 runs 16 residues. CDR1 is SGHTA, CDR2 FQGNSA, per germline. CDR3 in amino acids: CASSPFEGGLNSPLHF. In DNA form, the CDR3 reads TGTGCCAGCAGCCCCTTCGAGGGGGGGCTTAATTCACCCCTCCACTTT.

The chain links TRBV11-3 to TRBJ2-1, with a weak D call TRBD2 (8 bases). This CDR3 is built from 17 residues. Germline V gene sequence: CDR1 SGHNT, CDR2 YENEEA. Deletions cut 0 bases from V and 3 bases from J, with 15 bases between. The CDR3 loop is CASSLERGLAGYNEQFF. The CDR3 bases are TGTGCCAGCAGCTTAGAGAGGGGGCTAGCGGGCTACAATGAGCAGTTCTTC.

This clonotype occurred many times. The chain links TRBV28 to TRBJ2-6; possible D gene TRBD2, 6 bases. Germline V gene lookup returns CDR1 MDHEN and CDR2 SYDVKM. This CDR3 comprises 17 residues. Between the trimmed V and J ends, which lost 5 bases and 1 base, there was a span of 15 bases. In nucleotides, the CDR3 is TGTGCCAGCAGTCTCCTGGGAGGCTCTTCTGGGGCCAACGTCCTGACTTTC. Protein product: CASSLLGGSSGANVLTF.

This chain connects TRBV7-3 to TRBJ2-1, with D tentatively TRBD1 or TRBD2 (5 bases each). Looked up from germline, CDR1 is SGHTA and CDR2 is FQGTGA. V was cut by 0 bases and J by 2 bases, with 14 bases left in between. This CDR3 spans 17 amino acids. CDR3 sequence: CASSLTSDGTPYNEQFF. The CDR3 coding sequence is TGTGCCAGCAGCTTAACTTCGGACGGGACCCCCTACAATGAGCAGTTCTTC.

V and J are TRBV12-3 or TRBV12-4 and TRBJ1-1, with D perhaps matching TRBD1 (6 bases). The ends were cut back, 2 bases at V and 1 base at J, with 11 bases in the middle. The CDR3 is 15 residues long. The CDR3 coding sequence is TGTGCCAGCAGTTTATTTGACAGGACGAACACTGAAGCTTTCTTT. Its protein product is CASSLFDRTNTEAFF.

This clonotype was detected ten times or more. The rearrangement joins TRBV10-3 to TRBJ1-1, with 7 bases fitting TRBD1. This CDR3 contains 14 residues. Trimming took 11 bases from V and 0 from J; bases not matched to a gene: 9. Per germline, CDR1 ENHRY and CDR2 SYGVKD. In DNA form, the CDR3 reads TGTGCCGTCTCGAGGGGGCGGGTGAACACTGAAGCTTTCTTT. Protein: CAVSRGRVNTEAFF.

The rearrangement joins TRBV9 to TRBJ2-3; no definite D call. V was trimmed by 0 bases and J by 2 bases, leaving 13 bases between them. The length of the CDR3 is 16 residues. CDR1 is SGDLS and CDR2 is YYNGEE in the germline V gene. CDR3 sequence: CASSVAQTDLTDTQYF. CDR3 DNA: TGTGCCAGCAGCGTAGCCCAGACGGACCTCACAGATACGCAGTATTTT.

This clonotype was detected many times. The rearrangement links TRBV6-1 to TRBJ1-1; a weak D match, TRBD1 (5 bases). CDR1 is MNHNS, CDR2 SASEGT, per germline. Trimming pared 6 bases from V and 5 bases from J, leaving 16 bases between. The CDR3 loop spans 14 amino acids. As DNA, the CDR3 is TGTGCCAGCAGCCTCCTAAGGGGTCAAACTGAAGCTTTCTTT. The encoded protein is CASSLLRGQTEAFF.

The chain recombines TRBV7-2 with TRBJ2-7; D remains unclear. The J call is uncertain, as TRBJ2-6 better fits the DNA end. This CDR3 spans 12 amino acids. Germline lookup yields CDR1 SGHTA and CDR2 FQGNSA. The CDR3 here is CARTRGANVLTF. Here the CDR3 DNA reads TGTGCCAGAACCAGGGGGGCCAACGTCCTGACTTTC.

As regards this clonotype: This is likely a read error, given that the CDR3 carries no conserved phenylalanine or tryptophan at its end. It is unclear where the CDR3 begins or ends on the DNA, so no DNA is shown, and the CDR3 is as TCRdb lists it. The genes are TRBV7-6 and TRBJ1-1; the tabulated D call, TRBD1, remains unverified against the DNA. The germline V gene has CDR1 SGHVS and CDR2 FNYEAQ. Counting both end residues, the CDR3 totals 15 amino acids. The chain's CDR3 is CASSLGQGEATPSVR.

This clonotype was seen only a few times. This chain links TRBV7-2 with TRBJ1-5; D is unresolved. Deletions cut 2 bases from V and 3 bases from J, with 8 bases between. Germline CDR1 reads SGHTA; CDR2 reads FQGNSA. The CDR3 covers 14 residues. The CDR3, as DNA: TGTGCCAGCAGCTTAAACGGATTCAATCAGCCCCAGCATTTT. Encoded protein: CASSLNGFNQPQHF.

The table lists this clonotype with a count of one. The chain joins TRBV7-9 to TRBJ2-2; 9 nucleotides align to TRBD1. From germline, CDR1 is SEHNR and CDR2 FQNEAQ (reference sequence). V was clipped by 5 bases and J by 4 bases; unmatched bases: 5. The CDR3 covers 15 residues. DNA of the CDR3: TGTGCCAGCAGCGGAGACAGGGGGTTCACCGGGGAGCTGTTTTTT. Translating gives CASSGDRGFTGELFF.

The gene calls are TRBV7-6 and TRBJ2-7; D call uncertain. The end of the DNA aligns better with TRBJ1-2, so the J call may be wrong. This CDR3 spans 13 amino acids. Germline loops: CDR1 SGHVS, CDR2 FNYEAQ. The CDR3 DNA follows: TGTGCCAGCAGCTTAGCAGAGGGCTATGGCTACACCTTC. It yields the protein CASSLAEGYGYTF.

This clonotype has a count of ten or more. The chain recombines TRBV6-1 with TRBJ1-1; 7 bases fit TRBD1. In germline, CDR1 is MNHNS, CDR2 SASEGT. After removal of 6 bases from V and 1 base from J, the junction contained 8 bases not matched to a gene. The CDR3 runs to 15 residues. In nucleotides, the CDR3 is TGTGCCAGCAGGAAGGGACAGCCAGAGAACACTGAAGCTTTCTTT. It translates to CASRKGQPENTEAFF.

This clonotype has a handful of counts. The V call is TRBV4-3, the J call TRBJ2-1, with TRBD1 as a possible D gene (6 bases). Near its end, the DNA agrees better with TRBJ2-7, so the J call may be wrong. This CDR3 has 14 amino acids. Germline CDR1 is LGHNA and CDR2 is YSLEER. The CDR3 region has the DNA TGCGCCAGCAGCCAAACAACAGGGTCTAATGGGCAGTACTTC. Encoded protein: CASSQTTGSNGQYF.

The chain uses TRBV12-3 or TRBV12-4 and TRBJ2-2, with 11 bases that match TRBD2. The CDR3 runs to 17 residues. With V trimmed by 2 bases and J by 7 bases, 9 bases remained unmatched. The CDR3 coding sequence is TGTGCCAGCAGTTTAAGGGCTCCGACTAGCGGGATCGGGGAGCTGTTTTTT. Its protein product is CASSLRAPTSGIGELFF.

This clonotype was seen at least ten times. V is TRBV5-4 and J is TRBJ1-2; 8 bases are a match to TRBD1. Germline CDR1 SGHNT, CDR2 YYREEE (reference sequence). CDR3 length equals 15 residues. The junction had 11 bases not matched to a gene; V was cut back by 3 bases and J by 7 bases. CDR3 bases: TGTGCCAGCAGCTCGGGCTTCGGACAGGGATCTGGCTACACCTTC. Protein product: CASSSGFGQGSGYTF. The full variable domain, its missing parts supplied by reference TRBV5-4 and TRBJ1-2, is ETGVTQSPTHLIKTRGQQVTLRCSSQSGHNTVSWYQQALGQGPQFIFQYYREEENGRGNFPPRFSGLQFPNYSSELNVNALELDDSALYLCASSSGFGQGSGYTFGSGTRLTVV.

The CDR3 nucleotides are TGTGCCAGCAGCTCGAGGATCGGGCTAGCGGTCACAGATACGCAGTATTTT. Translated, it gives CASSSRIGLAVTDTQYF. The V and J genes are TRBV7-2 and TRBJ2-3, with 7 bases that match TRBD2. Germline loops: CDR1 SGHTA, CDR2 FQGNSA. With 4 bases clipped from V and 2 bases from J, the junction kept 12 bases outside the gene matches. This CDR3 has 17 amino acids.

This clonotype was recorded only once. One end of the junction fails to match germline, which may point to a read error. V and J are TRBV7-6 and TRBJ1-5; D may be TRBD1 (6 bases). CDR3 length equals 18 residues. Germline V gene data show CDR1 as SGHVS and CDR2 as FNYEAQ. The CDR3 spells CASSLADSRDRINQPQHF. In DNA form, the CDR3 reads TGTGCCAGCAGTTTAGCGGATTCGAGAGACAGGATAAATCAGCCCCAGCATTTT.

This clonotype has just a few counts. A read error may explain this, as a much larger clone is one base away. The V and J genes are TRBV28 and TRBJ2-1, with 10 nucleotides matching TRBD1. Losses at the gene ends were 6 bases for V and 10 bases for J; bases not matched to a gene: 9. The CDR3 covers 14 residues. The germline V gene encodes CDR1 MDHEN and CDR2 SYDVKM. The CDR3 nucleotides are TGTGCCAGCAGCTCGACAGGGGGCGGATACGAGCAGTTCTTC. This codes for CASSSTGGGYEQFF. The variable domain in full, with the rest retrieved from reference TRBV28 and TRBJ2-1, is DVKVTQSSRYLVKRTGEKVFLECVQDMDHENMFWYRQDPGLGLRLIYFSYDVKMKEKGDIPEGYSVSREKKERFSLILESASTNQTSMYLCASSSTGGGYEQFFGPGTRLTVL.

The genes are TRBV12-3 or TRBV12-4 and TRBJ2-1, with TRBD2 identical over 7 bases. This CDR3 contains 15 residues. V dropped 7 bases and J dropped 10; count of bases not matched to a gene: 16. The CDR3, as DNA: TGTGCCAGCACCAGGACTAGAGGGGACTCCTACGAGCAGTTCTTC. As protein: CASTRTRGDSYEQFF.

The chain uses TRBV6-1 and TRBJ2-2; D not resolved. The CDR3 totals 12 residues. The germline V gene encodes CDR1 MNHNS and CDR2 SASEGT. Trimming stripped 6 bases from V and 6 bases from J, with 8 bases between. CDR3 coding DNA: TGTGCCAGCAGGGATGGGGCCGGGGAGCTGTTTTTT. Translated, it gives CASRDGAGELFF.

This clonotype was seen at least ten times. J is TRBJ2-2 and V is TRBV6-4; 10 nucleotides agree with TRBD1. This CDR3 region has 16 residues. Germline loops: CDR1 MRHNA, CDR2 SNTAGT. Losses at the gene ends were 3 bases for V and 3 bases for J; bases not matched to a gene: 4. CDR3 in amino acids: CASSETGTGDTGELFF. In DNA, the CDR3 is TGTGCCAGCAGTGAGACCGGGACAGGGGACACCGGGGAGCTGTTTTTT.